These 11 T cell receptor beta chains were sequenced from one sample in a study of Ad26.COV2.S vaccination and SARS-CoV-2 variants. Treatment reported: 15 to 20 received Ad26.COV2.S at low or high dose, single or two shots; five or six received placebo; per-sample allocation not given. After the first vaccine or placebo injection, samples were drawn on day 63. Only in-frame clones appear in the TCRdb table, and some are missing; sequencing was by immunoSEQ multiplex PCR. The table records about 440,000 clones, roughly 88% of them present only once. The specimen comprised peripheral blood, sampled in a trial of Ad26.COV2.S vaccine versus placebo. The receptors derive from a person between 18 and 65 years old who received the Ad26.COV2.S COVID-19 vaccine or a placebo.

A few counts support this clone. This sequence joins TRBV25-1 and TRBJ1-5; D gene unclear. Germline values: CDR1 MGHDK, CDR2 SYGVNS. Trimming shortened V by 3 bases and J by 5 bases, and 5 bases separated the two germline ends. This CDR3 contains 12 residues. CDR3 sequence (DNA): TGTGCCAGCAGTGACGTAGATCAGCCCCAGCATTTT. Translated, it gives CASSDVDQPQHF.

This chain connects TRBV5-1 to TRBJ2-1; maybe TRBD2 (6 bases). CDR3 length: 16 amino acids. V lost 0 bases and J 1 base, leaving 11 bases between the germline ends. Looked up from germline, CDR1 is SGHRS and CDR2 is YFSETQ. CDR3 sequence: CASSLGSGPSYNEQFF. The CDR3 nucleotides are TGCGCCAGCAGCTTGGGCAGCGGGCCTTCCTACAATGAGCAGTTCTTC. Based on the CDR3 plus reference TRBV5-1 and TRBJ2-1, the full variable domain is KAGVTQTPRYLIKTRGQQVTLSCSPISGHRSVSWYQQTPGQGLQFLFEYFSETQRNKGNFPGRFSGRQFSNSRSEMNVSTLELGDSALYLCASSLGSGPSYNEQFFGPGTRLTVL.

This clone was recorded once. The rearrangement links TRBV20-1 to TRBJ2-7, with 12 positions matching TRBD2. Germline-derived CDR1 and CDR2 are DFQATT and SNEGSKA (reference sequence). V dropped 3 bases and J dropped 5; count of bases not matched to a gene: 8. CDR3 length: 15 residues. CDR3 amino acids: CSASVRLAGANEQYF. The CDR3 region has the DNA TGCAGTGCTAGTGTCAGACTAGCGGGAGCCAACGAGCAGTACTTC.

The chain links TRBV7-2 to TRBJ2-3; 7 nucleotides match TRBD1. The CDR3 is 14 amino acids. CDR1 is SGHTA, CDR2 FQGNSA, per germline. V lost 7 bases and J lost 5; bases outside the gene matches: 9. CDR3 sequence reads: CASNRQGGGDTQYF. The CDR3 bases are TGTGCCAGCAATCGACAGGGTGGCGGAGATACGCAGTATTTT.

This chain connects TRBV7-2 to TRBJ2-7; 15 bases agree with TRBD2. The CDR3 is made up of 19 amino acids. Germline CDR1 reads SGHTA; CDR2 reads FQGNSA. V was clipped by 5 bases and J by 3 bases; unmatched bases: 14. In DNA, the CDR3 is TGTGCCAGCAGCGGCACCGGGACTAGCGGGAGGTCCCCCTACTACGAGCAGTACTTC. Protein: CASSGTGTSGRSPYYEQYF.

This clone occurred a few times. The chain carries TRBV2 and TRBJ2-3; possibly TRBD2 for D (5 bases). The CDR3 runs 13 residues. Trimming cost V 9 bases and J 0 bases, with 10 bases left between them. Germline V gene lookup returns CDR1 SNHLY and CDR2 FYNNEI. The CDR3 protein is CARQSGSTDTQYF. The CDR3 nucleotides read TGTGCCAGACAGAGCGGAAGCACAGATACGCAGTATTTT. The full variable domain, in which reference TRBV2 and TRBJ2-3 provide the parts outside the CDR3, is EPEVTQTPSHQVTQMGQEVILRCVPISNHLYFYWYRQILGQKVEFLVSFYNNEISEKSEIFDDQFSVERPDGSNFTLKIRSTKLEDSAMYFCARQSGSTDTQYFGPGTRLTVL.

The count of this clone is one. The genes are TRBV12-5 and TRBJ2-1; possible D gene TRBD2, 5 bases. Germline V CDR1 and CDR2: LGHNT, FRNRAP. The CDR3 is made up of 12 amino acids. With 6 bases removed from V and 13 bases from J, the gap between germline ends came to 16 bases. Here the CDR3 reads CASGSSSGNQFF. CDR3 DNA sequence: TGTGCTAGTGGCTCTTCGAGCGGAAACCAGTTCTTC.

This rearrangement joins TRBV30 to TRBJ2-2, with D maybe TRBD2 (5 bases). This CDR3 contains 15 residues. Per the germline V gene, CDR1 is GTSNPN and CDR2 is SVGIG (reference sequence). V dropped 1 base and J dropped 4 bases, with 13 bases sitting between them. CDR3 loop: CAWSGRTGFTGELFF. CDR3 DNA: TGTGCCTGGAGTGGAAGGACTGGATTCACCGGGGAGCTGTTTTTT.

The V and J genes are TRBV27 and TRBJ2-3; D not certain. Germline V gene lookup returns CDR1 MNHEY and CDR2 SMNVEV (reference sequence). The CDR3 consists of 14 residues. Trimming left V 4 bases short and J 4 bases short, with 12 bases between. In DNA, the CDR3 is TGTGCCAGCAGTTCCTCCAGACTGGCAGATACGCAGTATTTT. Its translation: CASSSSRLADTQYF.

The chain has TRBV18 and TRBJ2-2; D is unclear. Germline V gene sequence: CDR1 KGHSH, CDR2 LQKENI. This CDR3 spans 15 amino acids. V was clipped by 0 bases and J by 5 bases, with 10 bases between them. CDR3 coding DNA: TGTGCCAGCTCACCACCGGGCGCCTGGACCGGGGAGCTGTTTTTT. It codes for CASSPPGAWTGELFF.

The chain joins TRBV27 to TRBJ2-3, with D perhaps TRBD1 (5 bases). V shed 5 bases and J shed 4 bases, with 16 bases lying between them. CDR3 length: 15 residues. In germline, CDR1 is MNHEY, CDR2 SMNVEV (reference sequence). The CDR3 sequence is CASSLLRATPDTQYF. CDR3 in DNA: TGTGCCAGCAGTCTGCTCAGGGCCACCCCAGATACGCAGTATTTT.